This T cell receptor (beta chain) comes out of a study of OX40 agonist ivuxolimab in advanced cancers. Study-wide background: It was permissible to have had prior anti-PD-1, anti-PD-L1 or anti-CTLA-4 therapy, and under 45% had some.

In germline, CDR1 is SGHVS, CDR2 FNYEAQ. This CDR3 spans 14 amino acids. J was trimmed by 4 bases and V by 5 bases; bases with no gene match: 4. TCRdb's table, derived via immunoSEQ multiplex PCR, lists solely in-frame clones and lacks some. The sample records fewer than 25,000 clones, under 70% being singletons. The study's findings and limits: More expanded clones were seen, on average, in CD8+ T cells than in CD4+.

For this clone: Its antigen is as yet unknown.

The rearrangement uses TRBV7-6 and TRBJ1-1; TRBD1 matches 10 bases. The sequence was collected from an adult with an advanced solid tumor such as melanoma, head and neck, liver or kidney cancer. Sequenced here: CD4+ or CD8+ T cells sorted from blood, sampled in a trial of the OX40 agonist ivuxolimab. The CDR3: CASSHGQGGTEAFF. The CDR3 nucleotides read TGTGCCAGCAGCCACGGACAGGGGGGCACTGAAGCTTTCTTT.